These 14 T cell receptor beta chains were sequenced from one sample in a study of blood T cells in healthy people across ages. Combining a sample-barcoded 5' primer with a J-beta primer mix, a second PCR ran for about 7 to 11 cycles. MiXCR, applied by TCRdb to the 5' RACE reads, yields one record per CDR3 protein. The table records around 800,000 distinct CDR3 sequences, approximately 44% of them present only once. Sequenced: blood. These receptor sequences come from a man aged 60-69 years in good health.

V gene TRBV12-3 or TRBV12-4 combines with J gene TRBJ1-2; D is possibly TRBD1 (5 bases). Trimming shortened V by 5 bases and J by 2 bases, and 12 bases separated the two germline ends. CDR3 length equals 14 residues. The CDR3 sequence is CASSPRTSNYGYTF. In DNA form, the CDR3 reads TGTGCCAGCAGTCCTAGGACATCCAACTATGGCTACACCTTC.

Notes on this clonotype: An end of the junction does not agree with germline; a read error may underlie this. The chain employs TRBV7-2 and TRBJ2-5; 8 nucleotides align to TRBD1. The CDR3 sequence is 12 residues long. Germline V lookup: CDR1 SGHTA, CDR2 FQGNSA. CDR3 region: CACSLTGGVEYF. For the CDR3, the DNA is TGTGCCTGCAGCTTAACAGGGGGTGTGGAGTACTTC.

In DNA form, the CDR3 reads TGTGCCAGCAGCCAGAGATTCAGCAATGAGCAGTTCTTC. It specifies CASSQRFSNEQFF. The J gene is TRBJ2-1, the V gene TRBV3-1; D gene uncertain. The ends were cut back, 3 bases at V and 6 bases at J, with 9 bases in the middle. The CDR3 has 13 amino acids. Germline assignment: CDR1 LGHDT and CDR2 YNNKEL (reference sequence).

This clonotype has a handful of counts. This chain connects TRBV3-1 to TRBJ2-5; perhaps TRBD2 as D (6 bases). V shed 2 bases and J shed 0 bases, with 13 bases lying between them. Germline values: CDR1 LGHDT, CDR2 YNNKEL (reference sequence). This CDR3 region has 16 residues. Here the CDR3 reads CASSQRLDGYQETQYF. The CDR3 DNA follows: TGTGCCAGCAGCCAACGACTAGACGGGTACCAAGAGACCCAGTACTTC.

This clonotype was seen a few times. In DNA form, the CDR3 reads TGCGCCAGCAGCCATTTGACAGGTAACTCCTACGAGCAGTACTTC. It specifies CASSHLTGNSYEQYF. The chain uses TRBV4-3 and TRBJ2-7; TRBD1 is a possible D gene (6 bases). This CDR3 is built from 15 residues. Per germline, CDR1 LGHNA and CDR2 YSLEER. The V end lost 3 bases, the J end lost 0 bases, and 12 bases lay between the germline ends.

The chain employs TRBV10-2 and TRBJ1-3; TRBD1 might be the D (5 bases). The CDR3 consists of 13 residues. The germline V and J ends were trimmed by 2 bases and 10 bases, with 12 bases remaining between them. Germline-derived CDR1 and CDR2 are WSHSY and SAAADI. CDR3 region: CASSEIQGGTIYF. The CDR3 bases are TGCGCCAGCAGTGAGATCCAGGGAGGAACCATATATTTT.

The chain combines TRBV7-2 with TRBJ2-5; tentatively, D is TRBD1 or TRBD2 (5 bases each). V lost 1 base, J lost 3 bases, and 15 bases lay in between. The CDR3 covers 16 residues. Germline V lookup: CDR1 SGHTA, CDR2 FQGNSA. CDR3 sequence reads: CTSSLVGDGAEETQYF. The CDR3 nucleotides are TGTACCAGCAGCTTAGTTGGGGACGGGGCGGAAGAGACCCAGTACTTC.

The chain employs TRBV29-1 and TRBJ1-2, with D unclear. CDR3 size: 12 residues. Germline V gene data show CDR1 as SQVTM and CDR2 as ANQGSEA. Between the trimmed V and J ends, which lost 4 bases and 10 bases, there was a span of 16 bases. CDR3 bases: TGCAGCGTTGGACCTGGCAAGAGTGACTACACCTTC. It is translated as CSVGPGKSDYTF.

V gene TRBV7-2 combines with J gene TRBJ1-5, with a tentative D call TRBD1 (6 bases). V was pared by 6 bases and J by 4 bases, with 13 bases between. The CDR3 consists of 14 residues. The germline V gene encodes CDR1 SGHTA and CDR2 FQGNSA. CDR3 amino acids: CASSYNTGNQPQHF. The CDR3 DNA reads TGTGCCAGCAGTTATAACACAGGGAATCAGCCCCAGCATTTT.

The chain carries TRBV20-1 and TRBJ1-5, with 10 nucleotides matching TRBD1. V lost 5 bases to trimming and J lost 7 bases; unmatched junction nucleotides: 14. Germline-derived CDR1 and CDR2 are DFQATT and SNEGSKA (reference sequence). The CDR3 contains 16 residues. The CDR3 spells CSAGEGQGPWGQPQHF. The CDR3 DNA reads as TGCAGTGCTGGGGAGGGACAGGGGCCCTGGGGGCAGCCCCAGCATTTT.

This clonotype was counted only a few times. This chain joins TRBV12-3 or TRBV12-4 and TRBJ2-3; D may be TRBD1 or TRBD2 (6 bases each). This CDR3 is built from 15 residues. Trimming shortened V by 2 bases and J by 3 bases, and 12 bases separated the two germline ends. CDR3 coding DNA: TGTGCCAGCAGTTTAAGGGGGGCGAGGACAGATACGCAGTATTTT. It translates to CASSLRGARTDTQYF.

The rearrangement links TRBV5-1 to TRBJ2-7; D is ambiguous. This CDR3 spans 16 amino acids. Germline CDR1 and CDR2: SGHRS and YFSETQ. Trimming stripped 0 bases from V and 0 bases from J, with 13 bases between. The CDR3 sequence: CASSLGGGKNSYEQYF. The CDR3 DNA reads as TGCGCCAGCAGCTTGGGAGGCGGCAAGAACTCCTACGAGCAGTACTTC.

CDR3 loop: CSASPPLDRSYDEQYF. The CDR3 bases are TGCAGTGCTAGCCCTCCACTAGATAGGTCCTACGATGAGCAGTACTTC. The chain uses TRBV20-1 and TRBJ2-1, with D perhaps matching TRBD2 (5 bases). The DNA end is more similar to TRBJ2-7, so the J call may be wrong. The CDR3 loop spans 16 amino acids. Per the germline V gene, CDR1 is DFQATT and CDR2 is SNEGSKA (reference sequence).

CDR3 nucleotide sequence: TGCAGTGCTAGGAACTCCGGGACAGGCCTGAATGAGCAGTACTTC. Translating it yields CSARNSGTGLNEQYF. V usage is TRBV20-1 and J usage is TRBJ2-5; TRBD1 aligns across 8 bases. V lost 3 bases, J lost 11 bases, and 17 bases stayed unmatched. This CDR3 region has 15 residues. Per germline, CDR1 DFQATT and CDR2 SNEGSKA (reference sequence).